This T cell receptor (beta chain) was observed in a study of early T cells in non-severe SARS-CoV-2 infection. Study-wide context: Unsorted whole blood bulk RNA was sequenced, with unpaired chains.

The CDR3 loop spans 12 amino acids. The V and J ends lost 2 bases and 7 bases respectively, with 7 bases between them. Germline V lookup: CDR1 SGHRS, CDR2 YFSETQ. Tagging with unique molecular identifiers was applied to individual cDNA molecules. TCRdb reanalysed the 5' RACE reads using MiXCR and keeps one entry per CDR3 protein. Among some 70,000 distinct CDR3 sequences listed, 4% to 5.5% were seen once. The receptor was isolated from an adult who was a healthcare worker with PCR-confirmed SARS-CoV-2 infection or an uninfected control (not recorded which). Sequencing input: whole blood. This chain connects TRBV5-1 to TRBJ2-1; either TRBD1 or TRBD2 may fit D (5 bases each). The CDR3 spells CASSLGENEQFF. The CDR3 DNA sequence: TGCGCCAGCAGCTTAGGGGAGAATGAGCAGTTCTTC. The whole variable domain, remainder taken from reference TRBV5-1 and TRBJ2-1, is KAGVTQTPRYLIKTRGQQVTLSCSPISGHRSVSWYQQTPGQGLQFLFEYFSETQRNKGNFPGRFSGRQFSNSRSEMNVSTLELGDSALYLCASSLGENEQFFGPGTRLTVL.